The rows below give T cell receptor beta chains drawn from one sample of a study of molecular identifiers for immune sequencing clone quantification. TCRdb recomputed calls from the PCR reads with MiXCR, one row per CDR3 protein. In the table there are some 680,000 distinct CDR3 sequences, around 25% of which are singletons. Sequences were obtained from naive CD8+ T cells from blood, with Jurkat cell RNA spiked in. These receptors were obtained from a human donor in good health. Some libraries in this study had Jurkat cell RNA spiked in. Each CDR3 is given with its conserved first and last residue. Each record gives: D gene, V gene, J gene, clone size, CDR3 DNA, CDR3 protein. A D gene is named only where the DNA matches it firmly. Where a row states a size, it is once, few, many or the class of an expanded clone; other rows omit it.

D: .
V: TRBV18
J: TRBJ1-1
size: .
DNA: TGTGCCAGCTCACCCCCGGGGCCGAAAACCGAAGCTTTCTTT
CDR3: CASSPPGPKTEAFF

D: TRBD2
V: TRBV12-3/TRBV12-4
J: TRBJ2-1
size: .
DNA: TGTGCCAGCAGCATCGGACTAGCGGGGGGAGGTGAGCAGTTCTTC
CDR3: CASSIGLAGGGEQFF

D: .
V: TRBV7-2
J: TRBJ2-2
size: .
DNA: TGTCCCAGCAGCTTGCTAACGAACACCGGGGAGCTGTTTTTT
CDR3: CPSSLLTNTGELFF

D: .
V: TRBV13
J: TRBJ2-5
size: few
DNA: TGTGCCAGCAGCCCACAGGGTGGTGGTGAGACCCAGTACTTC
CDR3: CASSPQGGGETQYF

D: .
V: TRBV24-1
J: TRBJ2-1
size: .
DNA: TGTGCCACCAGTGAGCAGGGTCCGACCAACGATGAGCAGTTCTTC
CDR3: CATSEQGPTNDEQFF

D: .
V: TRBV12-3/TRBV12-4
J: TRBJ1-1
size: few
DNA: TGTGCCAGCAGTTTCTTGGCAGGGATCAGAGACACTGAAGCTTTCTTT
CDR3: CASSFLAGIRDTEAFF

D: TRBD1
V: TRBV9
J: TRBJ2-2
size: few
DNA: TGTGCCAGCAGCGTATCGGAGACAGGGTTCGGGGAAAACACCGGGGAGCTGTTTTTT
CDR3: CASSVSETGFGENTGELFF

D: .
V: TRBV11-2
J: TRBJ2-1
size: .
DNA: TGTGCCAGCAGCCCCCGGGGTGCTAACGAGTACTACAATGAGCAGTTCTTC
CDR3: CASSPRGANEYYNEQFF

D: TRBD1
V: TRBV6-6
J: TRBJ1-1
size: many
DNA: TGTGCCAGCAGTTACTCGAAGGACAGGGGTGGGCCTGAAGCTTTCTTT
CDR3: CASSYSKDRGGPEAFF

D: .
V: TRBV6-1
J: TRBJ2-7
size: .
DNA: TGTACCAGCAGACACCGGGACACGGGTTACGAGCAGTACTTC
CDR3: CTSRHRDTGYEQYF

D: .
V: TRBV12-3/TRBV12-4
J: TRBJ1-1
size: few
DNA: TGTGCCAGCAGTTTAGATAGGGTTGGCACTGAAGCTTTCTTT
CDR3: CASSLDRVGTEAFF

D: .
V: TRBV4-3
J: TRBJ2-7
size: many
DNA: TGCGCCAGCAGCCAAGATCGGGGGCGCATCTACGAGCAGTACTTC
CDR3: CASSQDRGRIYEQYF

D: .
V: TRBV6-2/TRBV6-3
J: TRBJ2-3
size: .
DNA: TGTGCCAGCAGTTACGGTTACTCGAGTATAACAGATACGCAGTATTTT
CDR3: CASSYGYSSITDTQYF

D: .
V: TRBV6-2/TRBV6-3
J: TRBJ2-1
size: .
DNA: TGTGCCAGCAGTTATAAGTCTTACGGGAATGAGCAGTTCTTC
CDR3: CASSYKSYGNEQFF

D: .
V: TRBV7-9
J: TRBJ1-1
size: many
DNA: TGTGCCAGCAGTCAGGCGGTCAACACTGAAGCTTTCTTT
CDR3: CASSQAVNTEAFF

D: TRBD1
V: TRBV12-3/TRBV12-4
J: TRBJ2-2
size: .
DNA: TGTGCCAGCATACCGTACGAACAGGGGCCTGCCGGGGAGCTGTTTTTT
CDR3: CASIPYEQGPAGELFF

D: .
V: TRBV29-1
J: TRBJ2-5
size: .
DNA: TGCAGCGTTGAAGATATGCAGGGGGAGGGAGACCGCCCTTACTTC
CDR3: CSVEDMQGEGDRPYF

D: .
V: TRBV9
J: TRBJ2-7
size: many
DNA: TGTGCCAGCAGCTTCCGGGACGGGACCTACGAGCAGTACTTC
CDR3: CASSFRDGTYEQYF

D: .
V: TRBV19
J: TRBJ1-1
size: few
DNA: TGTGCCAGTAGTCTCATCCTTATGGTGAACACTGAAGCTTTCTTT
CDR3: CASSLILMVNTEAFF

D: .
V: TRBV6-6
J: TRBJ1-5
size: many
DNA: TGTGCCAGCAGTTACTCGAGCCTTCAGCCCCAGCATTTT
CDR3: CASSYSSLQPQHF

D: TRBD2
V: TRBV24-1
J: TRBJ2-1
size: few
DNA: TGTGCCACCAGTGATCTAGCGGGAGGGCCGTACAATGAGCAGTTCTTC
CDR3: CATSDLAGGPYNEQFF

D: .
V: TRBV6-2/TRBV6-3
J: TRBJ2-1
size: few
DNA: TGTGCCAGCAGTTACTTAGCCGGACTGACTGCCTCCTACAATGAGCAGTTCTTC
CDR3: CASSYLAGLTASYNEQFF

D: TRBD2
V: TRBV7-8
J: TRBJ2-1
size: .
DNA: TGTGCCAGCAGCCCCCACCGGGGACTAGCGGGGGACCGGAACAATGAGCAGTTCTTC
CDR3: CASSPHRGLAGDRNNEQFF

D: .
V: TRBV28
J: TRBJ2-7
size: few
DNA: TGTGCCAGCAGTTCTATAACGGGCTACGAGCAGTACTTC
CDR3: CASSSITGYEQYF

D: TRBD2
V: TRBV6-2/TRBV6-3
J: TRBJ2-3
size: many
DNA: TGTGCCAGCAGCACCACTAGCGGGGCGACAGATACGCAGTATTTT
CDR3: CASSTTSGATDTQYF

D: .
V: TRBV3-1
J: TRBJ2-7
size: .
DNA: TGTGCCCGCCGCCCAGGGGCCGCCTACGCGCAGTACTTC
CDR3: CARRPGAAYAQYF

D: .
V: TRBV7-9
J: TRBJ2-7
size: .
DNA: TGTGCCAGCAGCTCGCTAGCGTGGAGCTCCTACGAGCAGTACTTC
CDR3: CASSSLAWSSYEQYF

D: .
V: TRBV4-3
J: TRBJ2-7
size: many
DNA: TGCGCCAGCAGCCAAGATTGGAACATTGCCTACGAGCAGTACTTC
CDR3: CASSQDWNIAYEQYF

D: TRBD1
V: TRBV18
J: TRBJ1-4
size: .
DNA: TGTGCCAGCTCAACACCGGGACAGGGGGATGATGAAAAACTGTTTTTT
CDR3: CASSTPGQGDDEKLFF

D: .
V: TRBV30
J: TRBJ2-7
size: few
DNA: TGTGCCTGGAGCGACGGAAACCTCTACGAGCAGTACTTC
CDR3: CAWSDGNLYEQYF

D: TRBD1
V: TRBV28
J: TRBJ2-1
size: few
DNA: TGTGCCAGCAGACGTATCCGGGACAGGGACTACAATGAGCAGTTCTTC
CDR3: CASRRIRDRDYNEQFF

D: .
V: TRBV13
J: TRBJ1-2
size: .
DNA: TGTGCCAGCAGCTCGACAGGTGGATATGGCTACACCTTC
CDR3: CASSSTGGYGYTF

D: TRBD1
V: TRBV4-3
J: TRBJ1-1
size: many
DNA: TGCGCCAGCAGCCAAGACAGGGGGATTCCCACTGAAGCTTTCTTT
CDR3: CASSQDRGIPTEAFF

D: .
V: TRBV29-1
J: TRBJ2-5
size: many
DNA: TGCAGCGTTGAAGGTTTGAGCCAGGGAGCGCGGGAGACCCAGTACTTC
CDR3: CSVEGLSQGARETQYF

D: .
V: TRBV29-1
J: TRBJ2-7
size: few
DNA: TGCAGCGTTGATGGGGGCTACGAGCAGTACTTC
CDR3: CSVDGGYEQYF

D: .
V: TRBV7-6
J: TRBJ2-7
size: .
DNA: TGTGTCTCAACCGCCCGGGCAGGAGATTCCTACGAGCAGTACTTC
CDR3: CVSTARAGDSYEQYF

D: TRBD1
V: TRBV7-3
J: TRBJ2-2
size: many
DNA: TGTGCCAGCAGCTCGGGACAGGGGACCGGGGAGCTGTTTTTT
CDR3: CASSSGQGTGELFF

D: .
V: TRBV24-1
J: TRBJ2-1
size: .
DNA: TGTGCCACCAGTGACAACCACTTTAGCGCCTACAATGAGCAGTTCTTC
CDR3: CATSDNHFSAYNEQFF

D: TRBD1
V: TRBV27
J: TRBJ2-1
size: once
DNA: TGTCCCAGCAGTCCAGGGGGCGCTGAGCAGTTCTTC
CDR3: CPSSPGGAEQFF

D: .
V: TRBV12-3/TRBV12-4
J: TRBJ2-3
size: many
DNA: TGTGCCAGCAGTCTCAGCGGGCGGGCAGATACGCAGTATTTT
CDR3: CASSLSGRADTQYF

D: .
V: TRBV30
J: TRBJ2-7
size: .
DNA: TGTGCCTGGAGTGTTGAGGGCCACTACGAGCAGTACTTC
CDR3: CAWSVEGHYEQYF

D: .
V: TRBV2
J: TRBJ1-1
size: few
DNA: TGTGCCAGCAGTGAAGAAACTTACATGAACACTGAAGCTTTCTTT
CDR3: CASSEETYMNTEAFF

D: .
V: TRBV7-6
J: TRBJ1-6
size: few
DNA: TGTGCCAGCAGCCAAGCAGTCTCAAATTCACCCCTCCACTTT
CDR3: CASSQAVSNSPLHF

D: TRBD1
V: TRBV5-1
J: TRBJ1-1
size: many
DNA: TGCGCCAGCAGGCCGAAGGCAGGGGGGATCACTGAAGCTTTCTTT
CDR3: CASRPKAGGITEAFF

D: .
V: TRBV20-1
J: TRBJ2-2
size: many
DNA: TGCAGTGCTAGAAAGGGCATAAGCACCGGGGAGCTGTTTTTT
CDR3: CSARKGISTGELFF

D: .
V: TRBV5-6
J: TRBJ1-5
size: many
DNA: TGTGCCAGCAGCATCTCAGACAGCAGCAATCAGCCCCAGCATTTT
CDR3: CASSISDSSNQPQHF